Listed below are T cell receptor beta chains from one sample, sequenced in a study of type 1 regulatory T cells. Each CDR3 protein is one row after TCRdb ran MiXCR on the reads. The repertoire has roughly 71,000 distinct CDR3 sequences, 20% to 25% of them found once; the top ten carry roughly 8.3%. These TCRs are of unknown antigen specificity. The source material was cultured type 1 regulatory T (Tr1) cells, either the whole culture or a sorted fraction (not recorded which). These receptors came from a human donor in good health. Both conserved end residues are part of each CDR3. Fields, in order: V gene, D gene, J gene, clone size, CDR3 protein, CDR3 DNA. D genes are given only for firm matches. Some rows have no size entry. The others give once, few or many, or a class for an expanded clone.

v_call: TRBV5-6; d_call: -; j_call: TRBJ2-3; clone_size: few; cdr3_aa: CASSPSMVQRTQYF; cdr3_nt: TGTGCCAGCAGCCCCTCGATGGTCCAACGCACGCAGTATTTT
v_call: TRBV7-9; d_call: -; j_call: TRBJ1-1; clone_size: many; cdr3_aa: CASSPQAGLSTEAFF; cdr3_nt: TGTGCCAGCAGCCCACAGGCGGGCTTGAGTACTGAAGCTTTCTTT
v_call: TRBV7-2; d_call: TRBD1; j_call: TRBJ2-1; clone_size: -; cdr3_aa: CASSRDSSYNEQFF; cdr3_nt: TGTGCCAGCAGCCGGGACAGCTCCTACAATGAGCAGTTCTTC
v_call: TRBV24-1; d_call: -; j_call: TRBJ2-2; clone_size: few; cdr3_aa: CATSENGELFF; cdr3_nt: TGTGCCACCAGTGAAAACGGGGAGCTGTTTTTT
v_call: TRBV20-1; d_call: -; j_call: TRBJ2-3; clone_size: -; cdr3_aa: CSAMTDTQYF; cdr3_nt: TGCAGTGCTATGACAGATACGCAGTATTTT
v_call: TRBV14; d_call: -; j_call: TRBJ2-1; clone_size: -; cdr3_aa: CASSHLNEQFF; cdr3_nt: TGTGCCAGCAGCCATTTAAATGAGCAGTTCTTC
v_call: TRBV12-3/TRBV12-4; d_call: -; j_call: TRBJ1-4; clone_size: -; cdr3_aa: CASSLEEKLFF; cdr3_nt: TGTGCCAGCAGTTTAGAGGAAAAACTGTTTTTT
v_call: TRBV5-4; d_call: TRBD1; j_call: TRBJ2-1; clone_size: few; cdr3_aa: CASSGQGGSYNEQFF; cdr3_nt: TGTGCCAGCAGCGGACAGGGCGGCTCCTACAATGAGCAGTTCTTC
v_call: TRBV5-1; d_call: -; j_call: TRBJ2-1; clone_size: -; cdr3_aa: CASSLASSGQYNEQFF; cdr3_nt: TGCGCCAGCAGCTTGGCCTCCAGCGGGCAGTACAATGAGCAGTTCTTC
v_call: TRBV20-1; d_call: TRBD1; j_call: TRBJ1-6; clone_size: -; cdr3_aa: CSARGQANSPLHF; cdr3_nt: TGCAGTGCCAGGGGACAGGCAAATTCACCCCTCCACTTT
v_call: TRBV5-4; d_call: -; j_call: TRBJ2-1; clone_size: few; cdr3_aa: CASSSRVNEQFF; cdr3_nt: TGTGCCAGCAGCTCCAGGGTCAATGAGCAGTTCTTC
v_call: TRBV5-1; d_call: -; j_call: TRBJ2-7; clone_size: -; cdr3_aa: CVSSLVRGSAPGEQYF; cdr3_nt: TGCGTCAGCAGCTTGGTACGGGGCTCCGCCCCGGGGGAGCAGTACTTC
v_call: TRBV30; d_call: -; j_call: TRBJ2-1; clone_size: -; cdr3_aa: CAWSMETNSFNEQFF; cdr3_nt: TGTGCTTGGAGTATGGAGACCAACAGCTTCAATGAGCAGTTCTTC
v_call: TRBV20-1; d_call: -; j_call: TRBJ1-5; clone_size: few; cdr3_aa: CSATPMTPNPQPQHF; cdr3_nt: TGCAGTGCTACCCCGATGACTCCAAACCCCCAGCCCCAGCATTTT
v_call: TRBV6-1; d_call: -; j_call: TRBJ2-4; clone_size: few; cdr3_aa: CASSEGTVNIQYF; cdr3_nt: TGTGCCAGCAGTGAAGGGACGGTTAACATTCAGTACTTC
v_call: TRBV5-1; d_call: -; j_call: TRBJ1-1; clone_size: many; cdr3_aa: CASSLLLRTEAFF; cdr3_nt: TGCGCCAGCAGCCTACTTTTGAGGACTGAAGCTTTCTTT
v_call: TRBV7-3; d_call: -; j_call: TRBJ2-7; clone_size: -; cdr3_aa: CAAGNQYEQYF; cdr3_nt: TGTGCCGCGGGGAACCAGTACGAGCAGTACTTC
v_call: TRBV10-3; d_call: -; j_call: TRBJ2-1; clone_size: -; cdr3_aa: CAISVLLDSYNEQFF; cdr3_nt: TGTGCCATCAGTGTACTTCTTGACTCCTACAATGAGCAGTTCTTC
v_call: TRBV28; d_call: -; j_call: TRBJ2-7; clone_size: -; cdr3_aa: CASTVGSSGEQYF; cdr3_nt: TGTGCCAGCACAGTCGGCTCCTCGGGGGAGCAGTACTTC
v_call: TRBV7-2; d_call: -; j_call: TRBJ1-1; clone_size: few; cdr3_aa: CASSPRGSLNTEAFF; cdr3_nt: TGTGCCAGCAGCCCTCGGGGCAGCTTGAACACTGAAGCTTTCTTT
v_call: TRBV20-1; d_call: -; j_call: TRBJ2-1; clone_size: few; cdr3_aa: CSASGHSRNEQFF; cdr3_nt: TGCAGTGCTTCAGGTCACTCAAGGAATGAGCAGTTCTTC
v_call: TRBV2; d_call: -; j_call: TRBJ2-6; clone_size: -; cdr3_aa: CASSEVDSGANVLTF; cdr3_nt: TGTGCCAGCAGTGAAGTCGATTCTGGGGCCAACGTCCTGACTTTC
v_call: TRBV18; d_call: TRBD1; j_call: TRBJ2-5; clone_size: -; cdr3_aa: CASSLQGTETQYF; cdr3_nt: TGTGCCAGCTCACTACAGGGGACGGAGACCCAGTACTTC
v_call: TRBV5-1; d_call: TRBD2; j_call: TRBJ2-2; clone_size: -; cdr3_aa: CASSASGSGTGELFF; cdr3_nt: TGCGCCAGCAGCGCTAGCGGGAGCGGCACCGGGGAGCTGTTTTTT
v_call: TRBV5-1; d_call: TRBD1; j_call: TRBJ2-1; clone_size: -; cdr3_aa: CASSFRGQGAFNEQFF; cdr3_nt: TGCGCCAGCAGCTTTAGAGGACAGGGGGCCTTCAATGAGCAGTTCTTC
v_call: TRBV10-3; d_call: TRBD2; j_call: TRBJ2-2; clone_size: -; cdr3_aa: CATTGLAGDSGELFF; cdr3_nt: TGTGCCACCACGGGCCTAGCGGGAGATAGCGGGGAGCTGTTTTTT
v_call: TRBV27; d_call: -; j_call: TRBJ2-7; clone_size: -; cdr3_aa: CASSSISPEQEQYF; cdr3_nt: TGTGCCAGCAGTTCCATATCTCCTGAACAGGAGCAGTACTTC
v_call: TRBV30; d_call: -; j_call: TRBJ1-2; clone_size: -; cdr3_aa: CAWSTPGRRDYGYTF; cdr3_nt: TGTGCCTGGAGTACACCGGGCCGCCGAGACTATGGCTACACCTTC
v_call: TRBV7-9; d_call: -; j_call: TRBJ1-1; clone_size: -; cdr3_aa: CASSSYSPEGTEAFF; cdr3_nt: TGTGCCAGCAGCTCCTACAGTCCAGAGGGCACTGAAGCTTTCTTT
v_call: TRBV5-1; d_call: -; j_call: TRBJ2-2; clone_size: -; cdr3_aa: CASRRGADGELFF; cdr3_nt: TGCGCCAGCAGAAGGGGCGCGGACGGGGAGCTGTTTTTT